This TCR beta chain was recorded in a study of memory CD4+ T cells and cytomegalovirus serostatus. At the level of the study: Donors were healthy Belgian adults, some 10 CMV seropositive and 24 seronegative. Study-wide points: Each of 55 to 80 CMV-associated TCRbeta sequences occurred in one to five individuals.

Regarding this clone: Its antigen remains unknown.

The germline CDR1 and CDR2 sequences are MNHEY and SVGAGI. The CDR3 consists of 14 residues. The germline V and J ends were trimmed by 6 bases and 4 bases, with 12 bases remaining between them. TCRdb's copy holds only in-frame clones and misses some; the assay was immunoSEQ multiplex PCR. The data contain tens of thousands of clones, roughly 74% of them singletons. The sort gate was single viable CD3+CD4+CD8-CD45RO+ cells for memory CD4+ T cells. Donors' CMV status reflects serum IgG against pp150, pp28, p38, p52. Positive selection with CD4 microbeads enriched total CD4+ T cells. The material sequenced was memory CD4+ T cells from blood. This sequence joins TRBV6-5 and TRBJ2-2; perhaps TRBD2 as D (5 bases). The TCR was taken from an adult in good health and CMV-seropositive. The CDR3 DNA follows: TGTGCCAGCAGGCCCGGGATGATCACCGGGGAGCTGTTTTTT. Its protein is CASRPGMITGELFF.